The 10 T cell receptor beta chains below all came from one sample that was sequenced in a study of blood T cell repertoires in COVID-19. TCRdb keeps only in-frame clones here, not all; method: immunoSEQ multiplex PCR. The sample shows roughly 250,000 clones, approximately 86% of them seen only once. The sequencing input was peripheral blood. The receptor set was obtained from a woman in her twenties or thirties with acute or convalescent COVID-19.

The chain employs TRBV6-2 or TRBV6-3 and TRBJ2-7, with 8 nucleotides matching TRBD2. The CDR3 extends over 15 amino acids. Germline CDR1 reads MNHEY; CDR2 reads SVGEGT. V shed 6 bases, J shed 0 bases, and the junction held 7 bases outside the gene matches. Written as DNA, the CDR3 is TGTGCCAGCAGCCTTAGCGGGGCGAGCTCCTACGAGCAGTACTTC. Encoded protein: CASSLSGASSYEQYF.

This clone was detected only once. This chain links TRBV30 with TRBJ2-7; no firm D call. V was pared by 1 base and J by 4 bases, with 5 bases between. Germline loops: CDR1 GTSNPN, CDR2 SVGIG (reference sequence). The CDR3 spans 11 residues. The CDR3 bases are TGTGCCTGGAGTGATCAATACGAGCAGTACTTC. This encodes CAWSDQYEQYF.

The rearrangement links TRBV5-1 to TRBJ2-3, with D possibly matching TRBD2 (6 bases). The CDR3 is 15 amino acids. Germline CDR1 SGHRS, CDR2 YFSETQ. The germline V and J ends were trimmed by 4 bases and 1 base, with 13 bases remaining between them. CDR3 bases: TGCGCCAGCAGCCCCGGACTACAACGCACAGATACGCAGTATTTT. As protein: CASSPGLQRTDTQYF.

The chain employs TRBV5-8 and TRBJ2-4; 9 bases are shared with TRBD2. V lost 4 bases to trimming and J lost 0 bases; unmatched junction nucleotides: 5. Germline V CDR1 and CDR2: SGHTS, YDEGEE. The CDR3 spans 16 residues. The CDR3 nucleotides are TGTGCCAGCAGCCTACGACTAGCGGTAGCCAAAAACATTCAGTACTTC. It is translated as CASSLRLAVAKNIQYF.

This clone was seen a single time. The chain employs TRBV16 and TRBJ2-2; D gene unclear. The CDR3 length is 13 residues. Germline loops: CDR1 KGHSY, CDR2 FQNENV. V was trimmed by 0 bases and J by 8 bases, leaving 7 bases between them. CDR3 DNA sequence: TGTGCCAGCAGCCAATCTAGCAAAGGGGAGCTGTTTTTT. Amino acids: CASSQSSKGELFF.

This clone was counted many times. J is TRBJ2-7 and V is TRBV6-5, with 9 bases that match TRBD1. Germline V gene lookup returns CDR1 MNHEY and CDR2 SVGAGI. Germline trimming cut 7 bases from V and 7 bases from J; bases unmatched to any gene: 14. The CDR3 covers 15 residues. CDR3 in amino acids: CASNLGTGMAREQYF. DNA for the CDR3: TGTGCCAGCAACCTCGGGACAGGGATGGCGCGGGAGCAGTACTTC.

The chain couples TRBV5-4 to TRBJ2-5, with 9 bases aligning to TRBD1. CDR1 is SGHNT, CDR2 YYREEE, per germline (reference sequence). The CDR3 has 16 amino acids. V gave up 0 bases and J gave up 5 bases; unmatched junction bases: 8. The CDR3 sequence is CASSLEGTGWGETQYF. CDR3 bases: TGTGCCAGCAGCTTGGAAGGGACAGGGTGGGGGGAGACCCAGTACTTC.

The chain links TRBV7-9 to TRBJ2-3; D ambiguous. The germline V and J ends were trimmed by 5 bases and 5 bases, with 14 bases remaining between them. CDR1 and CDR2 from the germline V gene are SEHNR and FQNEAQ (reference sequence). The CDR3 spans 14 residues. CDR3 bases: TGTGCCAGCAGCCCCCCCTCGACGGGAGATACGCAGTATTTT. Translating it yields CASSPPSTGDTQYF.

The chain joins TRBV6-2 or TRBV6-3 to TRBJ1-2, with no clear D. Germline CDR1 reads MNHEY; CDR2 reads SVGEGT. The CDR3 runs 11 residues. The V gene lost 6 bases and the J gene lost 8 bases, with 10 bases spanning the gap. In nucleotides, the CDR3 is TGTGCCAGCAGCGGAGTGAAGGGCTACACCTTC. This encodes CASSGVKGYTF.

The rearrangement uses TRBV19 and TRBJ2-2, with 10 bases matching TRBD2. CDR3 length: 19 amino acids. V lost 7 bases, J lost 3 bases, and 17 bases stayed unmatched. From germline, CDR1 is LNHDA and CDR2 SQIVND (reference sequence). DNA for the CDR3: TGTGCCAGTATCCAGACAGGCGTCACTAGCGGGATCGACACCGGGGAGCTGTTTTTT. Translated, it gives CASIQTGVTSGIDTGELFF.